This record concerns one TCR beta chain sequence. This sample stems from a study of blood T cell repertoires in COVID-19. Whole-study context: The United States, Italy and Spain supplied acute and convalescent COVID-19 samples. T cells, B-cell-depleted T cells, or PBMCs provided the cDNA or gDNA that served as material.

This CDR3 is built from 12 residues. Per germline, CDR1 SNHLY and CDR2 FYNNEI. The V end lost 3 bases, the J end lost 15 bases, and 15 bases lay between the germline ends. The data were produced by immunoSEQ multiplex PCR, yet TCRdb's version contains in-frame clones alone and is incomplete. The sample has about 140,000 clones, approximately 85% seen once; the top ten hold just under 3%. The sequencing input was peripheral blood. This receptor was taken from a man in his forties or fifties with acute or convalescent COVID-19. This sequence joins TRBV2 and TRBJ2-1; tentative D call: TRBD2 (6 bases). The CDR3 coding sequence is TGTGCCAGCAGTGACCCACCTCTAGCGCCGTTCTTC. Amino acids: CASSDPPLAPFF.